This T cell receptor beta chain emerged from a study of Ad26.COV2.S vaccination and SARS-CoV-2 variants. TCRdb's table, derived via immunoSEQ multiplex PCR, lists solely in-frame clones and lacks some. The sample contains some 340,000 clones, more than 70% of which appear only once. General study findings and limits: Total T cell responses may have been underestimated by the TCR breadth and depth analyses.

Remarks on this clone: Antigen: not known.

Treatment described: 15 to 20 received Ad26.COV2.S at low or high dose, single or two shots; roughly 5 received placebo; per-sample allocation not given. Day 63 after the first injection of vaccine or placebo was the sampling time. As its vector, the vaccine had Ad26, which expressed Wuhan-strain SARS-CoV-2 spike. The source material was peripheral blood, sampled in a trial of Ad26.COV2.S vaccine versus placebo. This TCR came from a person aged 18-65 years who received the Ad26.COV2.S COVID-19 vaccine or a placebo.

The CDR3 spells CASRTSGADTQYF. In DNA form, the CDR3 reads TGTGCCAGCAGGACTAGCGGGGCAGATACGCAGTATTTT. V is TRBV6-4 and J is TRBJ2-3; 11 nucleotides align to TRBD2. The germline V gene encodes CDR1 MRHNA and CDR2 SNTAGT. The CDR3 contains 13 residues. V shed 6 bases, J shed 4 bases, and the junction held 0 bases outside the gene matches.